This T cell receptor (beta chain) derives from a study of CD8 T cells in ankylosing spondylitis. MiXCR, applied by TCRdb to the 5' RACE reads, yields one record per CDR3 protein. The table includes some 220,000 distinct CDR3 sequences, about 10% detected once. V was clipped by 2 bases and J by 3 bases; unmatched bases: 6. This CDR3 is built from 16 residues. The germline V gene has CDR1 MDHEN and CDR2 SYDVKM. Ten or more counts support this clonotype. The sequenced sample was blood, either unsorted or a sorted T cell fraction (not recorded which). This clonotype was obtained from a male donor with ankylosing spondylitis or in good health (not recorded which). This sequence joins TRBV28 and TRBJ1-5; 8 nucleotides align to TRBD1. CDR3 sequence (DNA): TGTGCCAGCAGTTTAGCAGGGGGCCCTGCCAATCAGCCCCAGCATTTT. Amino acids: CASSLAGGPANQPQHF.